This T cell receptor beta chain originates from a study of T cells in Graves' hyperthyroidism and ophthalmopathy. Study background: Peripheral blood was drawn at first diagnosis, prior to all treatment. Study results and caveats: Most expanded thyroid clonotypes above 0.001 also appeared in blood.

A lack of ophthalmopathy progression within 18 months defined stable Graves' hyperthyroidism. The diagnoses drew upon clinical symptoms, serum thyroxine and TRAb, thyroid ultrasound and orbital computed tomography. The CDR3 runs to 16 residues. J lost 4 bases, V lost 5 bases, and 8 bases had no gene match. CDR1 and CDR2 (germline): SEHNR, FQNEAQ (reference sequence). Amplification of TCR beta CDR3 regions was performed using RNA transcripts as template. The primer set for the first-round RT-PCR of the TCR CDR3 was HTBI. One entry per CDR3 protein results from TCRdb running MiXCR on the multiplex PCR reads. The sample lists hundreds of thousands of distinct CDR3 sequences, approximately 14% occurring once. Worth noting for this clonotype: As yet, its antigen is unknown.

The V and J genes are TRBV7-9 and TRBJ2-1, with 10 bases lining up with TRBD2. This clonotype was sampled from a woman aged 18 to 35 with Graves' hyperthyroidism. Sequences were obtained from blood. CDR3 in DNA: TGTGCCAGCAGCCAGGGAGCGGGGGGGCTGTACAATGAGCAGTTCTTC. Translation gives CASSQGAGGLYNEQFF. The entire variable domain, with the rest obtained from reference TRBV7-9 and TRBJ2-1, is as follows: DTGVSQNPRHKITKRGQNVTFRCDPISEHNRLYWYRQTLGQGPEFLTYFQNEAQLEKSRLLSDRFSAERPKGSFSTLEIQRTEQGDSAMYLCASSQGAGGLYNEQFFGPGTRLTVL.